This TCR beta chain was sequenced during a study of cytomegalovirus exposure and HLA in healthy donors. Findings and limits, study-wide: Most TCR sequences showed up rarely, but some public TCRs showed up in many donors. The study assumed roughly uniform donor sequencing depth for presence/absence analyses.

The primer mix had 60 Vbeta and 13 Jbeta primers. Generated by immunoSEQ multiplex PCR, the TCRdb table keeps only in-frame clones and is missing some. The profile covers 110,000 to 150,000 clones, with more than 60% appearing a single time and around 1.5% taken by the ten largest. Worth noting for this clone: Its antigen is undetermined.

The clonotype was recovered from a female donor in good health and CMV-seronegative. Sequencing input: PBMCs.

CDR3 in amino acids: CASSQDQTRGYEQYF. CDR3 coding DNA: TGTGCCAGCAGCCAAGATCAGACTAGAGGCTACGAGCAGTACTTC. This sequence joins TRBV4-2 and TRBJ2-7, with a tentative D call TRBD2 (6 bases). Germline CDR1 LGHNA, CDR2 YNFKEQ. Trimming took off 0 bases at V and 3 bases at J, with 12 bases between the two ends. The CDR3 has 15 residues.